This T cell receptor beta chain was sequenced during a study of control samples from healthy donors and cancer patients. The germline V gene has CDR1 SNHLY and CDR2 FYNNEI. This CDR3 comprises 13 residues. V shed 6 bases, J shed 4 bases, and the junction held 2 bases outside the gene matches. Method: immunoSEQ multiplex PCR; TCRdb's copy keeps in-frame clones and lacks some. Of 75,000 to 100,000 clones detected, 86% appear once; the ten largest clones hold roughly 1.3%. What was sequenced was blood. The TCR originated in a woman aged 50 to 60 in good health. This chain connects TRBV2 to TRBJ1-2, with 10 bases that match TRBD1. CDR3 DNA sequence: TGTGCCAGCAGAGGACAGGGGGTCTATGGCTACACCTTC. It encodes CASRGQGVYGYTF.